The clone carrying this T cell receptor beta chain was seen only a few times. The sample is drawn from a study of blood T cell repertoires in COVID-19. The overall study: From the United States, Italy and Spain came samples of acute and convalescent COVID-19. PBMCs, B-cell-depleted T cells, or T cells were the source of the cDNA or gDNA that made up the material.

Only in-frame clones appear in the TCRdb table, and some are missing; sequencing was by immunoSEQ multiplex PCR. The sample lists fewer than 350,000 clones, 80% to 90% occurring once. Membership in each cohort depended on participant-reported clinical history. The CDR3 contains 14 residues. CDR1 is SGHRS, CDR2 YFSETQ, per germline. Trimming removed 0 bases from V and 3 bases from J, with 10 bases in between. The sample taken for sequencing was PBMCs or T cells enriched from blood (not recorded which). V is TRBV5-1 and J is TRBJ2-7, with D unclear. The clonotype was recovered from a woman aged 25 to 45 with acute COVID-19. CDR3 nucleotide sequence: TGCGCCAGCAGCTTGGCCGTTAACAGCTACGAGCAGTACTTC. It yields the protein CASSLAVNSYEQYF.